The 22 T cell receptor beta chains below all came from one sample that was sequenced in a study of control samples from healthy donors and cancer patients (TCRdb year 2020). Receptors were amplified or captured by the immunoSEQ multiplex PCR assay. What TCRdb holds here is the immuneACCESS table cut down to in-frame rearrangements. Part of the clones is not present; checked against another copy, under half of the missing clones reflect an unresolved V gene, and the others are unexplained. The sample table contains about 120,000 clones; only one count was recorded for about 89% of them. The top ten hold roughly 40% of the sample. What was sequenced was blood. All receptors come from a man aged 50 to 59 in good health.

The chain joins TRBV12-5 to TRBJ1-1, with D possibly matching TRBD1 (5 bases). From germline, CDR1 is LGHNT and CDR2 FRNRAP. The CDR3 totals 18 residues. V lost 1 base to trimming and J lost 4 bases, with 22 bases between them. The CDR3 is CASGLETGPRRGSTEAFF. Written as DNA, the CDR3 is TGTGCTAGTGGTTTGGAAACGGGACCTCGGAGAGGGTCCACTGAAGCTTTCTTT.

The chain joins TRBV19 to TRBJ1-2; 8 bases map to TRBD1. The trim removed 6 bases at V and 4 bases at J, leaving 7 bases unmatched. Germline V gene sequence: CDR1 LNHDA, CDR2 SQIVND (reference sequence). CDR3 length: 14 amino acids. CDR3 DNA: TGTGCCAGTAGCCCGGGACAGGCGGTCTATGGCTACACCTTC. Protein: CASSPGQAVYGYTF.

The chain combines TRBV9 with TRBJ1-6, with D possibly being TRBD1 (5 bases). CDR1 SGDLS and CDR2 YYNGEE come from the germline V gene. The CDR3 spans 15 residues. The germline V and J ends were trimmed by 0 bases and 9 bases, with 13 bases remaining between them. The CDR3 nucleotides are TGTGCCAGCAGCGTAGACCTACAGGCCGGTTCACCCCTCCACTTT. Amino acid sequence: CASSVDLQAGSPLHF.

This chain connects TRBV9 to TRBJ1-1; no clear D gene. V was pared by 0 bases and J by 1 base, with 7 bases between. The length of the CDR3 is 14 residues. Per the germline V gene, CDR1 is SGDLS and CDR2 is YYNGEE. The CDR3 DNA sequence: TGTGCCAGCAGCGTAGGAGACACGAACACTGAAGCTTTCTTT. It yields the protein CASSVGDTNTEAFF. The entire variable domain, with the rest obtained from reference TRBV9 and TRBJ1-1, is as follows: DSGVTQTPKHLITATGQRVTLRCSPRSGDLSVYWYQQSLDQGLQFLIQYYNGEERAKGNILERFSAQQFPDLHSELNLSSLELGDSALYFCASSVGDTNTEAFFGQGTRLTVV.

The rearrangement joins TRBV19 to TRBJ1-3; no reliable D call. Germline assignment: CDR1 LNHDA and CDR2 SQIVND (reference sequence). Trimming removed 7 bases from V and 2 bases from J, with 12 bases in between. This CDR3 has 14 residues. CDR3 protein: CASTGDEAGNTIYF. In nucleotides, the CDR3 is TGTGCCAGTACTGGGGATGAGGCTGGAAACACCATATATTTT.

The J gene is TRBJ2-1, the V gene TRBV19; 14 bases map to TRBD2. V shed 0 bases, J shed 6 bases, and the junction held 1 base outside the gene matches. Germline loops: CDR1 LNHDA, CDR2 SQIVND (reference sequence). The CDR3 has 16 residues. CDR3: CASSIEGLAGGNEQFF. CDR3 nucleotides: TGTGCCAGTAGTATAGAAGGACTAGCGGGGGGCAATGAGCAGTTCTTC.

V and J are TRBV29-1 and TRBJ1-1; 8 bases agree with TRBD1. CDR3 length equals 14 residues. The J segment lost 1 base and the V segment lost 5 bases, leaving 6 bases of the junction unmatched. CDR1 and CDR2 (germline): SQVTM, ANQGSEA. In DNA form, the CDR3 reads TGCAGCGTTAGCCCCGGGACAGGGAACACTGAAGCTTTCTTT. Amino acids: CSVSPGTGNTEAFF.

The chain recombines TRBV24-1 with TRBJ2-1, with TRBD1 matching over 8 bases. CDR3 length: 15 amino acids. CDR1 is KGHDR and CDR2 is SFDVKD in the germline V gene. The V gene end was trimmed by 2 bases and the J gene end by 7 bases; junction bases not matched to a gene: 6. The CDR3 loop reads CATSDSGRGRNEQFF. In nucleotides, the CDR3 is TGTGCCACCAGTGATTCAGGCAGGGGGCGAAATGAGCAGTTCTTC.

The chain uses TRBV7-9 and TRBJ2-1; a weak D match, TRBD1 (6 bases). The germline V gene encodes CDR1 SEHNR and CDR2 FQNEAQ (reference sequence). This CDR3 spans 11 amino acids. The ends were cut back, 8 bases at V and 5 bases at J, with 7 bases in the middle. In DNA, the CDR3 is TGTGCCAGCGGGGGCAACAATGAGCAGTTCTTC. Translating gives CASGGNNEQFF.

J is TRBJ1-2 and V is TRBV7-9; a possible D gene is TRBD1 (6 bases). Per germline, CDR1 SEHNR and CDR2 FQNEAQ (reference sequence). The CDR3 contains 13 residues. Between the trimmed V and J ends, which lost 5 bases and 3 bases, there was a span of 10 bases. CDR3 DNA sequence: TGTGCCAGCAGCCCCACAGGGCACTATGGCTACACCTTC. It translates to CASSPTGHYGYTF.

The chain uses TRBV20-1 and TRBJ1-1; TRBD1 agrees at 7 bases. Trimming at V came to 0 bases and at J to 11 bases, leaving 3 bases not matched to a gene. CDR1 and CDR2 from the germline V gene are DFQATT and SNEGSKA (reference sequence). The CDR3 totals 11 residues. The CDR3 bases are TGCAGTGCTAGAGATAAAGGGGGCGCTTTCTTT. Encoded protein: CSARDKGGAFF.

This clone was observed a few times. The DNA for the CDR3 is TGTGCCAGCAGCTTGGTCAGCGGGCAGGGCGGGGAGCTGTTTTTT. It specifies CASSLVSGQGGELFF. The J gene is TRBJ2-2, the V gene TRBV5-5; possible D gene TRBD2, 6 bases. Trimming removed 0 bases from V and 7 bases from J, with 13 bases in between. The CDR3 is 15 residues long. The germline V gene has CDR1 SGHKS and CDR2 YYEKEE (reference sequence).

The chain links TRBV5-5 to TRBJ1-2; D is perhaps TRBD1 (5 bases). V dropped 0 bases and J dropped 2 bases, with 5 bases sitting between them. The CDR3 sequence is 13 residues long. The V gene's germline CDR1 is SGHKS and CDR2 YYEKEE (reference sequence). The CDR3 region is CASSLDRNYGYTF. DNA of the CDR3: TGTGCCAGCAGCTTGGACAGGAACTATGGCTACACCTTC.

The chain joins TRBV7-2 to TRBJ2-4, with 7 bases that match TRBD2. The CDR3 covers 16 residues. After removal of 3 bases from V and 1 base from J, the junction contained 6 bases not matched to a gene. Germline lookup yields CDR1 SGHTA and CDR2 FQGNSA. DNA for the CDR3: TGTGCCAGCAGCTTTCCCGGGGGGAGGGCCAAAAACATTCAGTACTTC. Its protein product is CASSFPGGRAKNIQYF.

This chain joins TRBV19 and TRBJ1-1, with no clear D. Trimming pared 1 base from V and 6 bases from J, leaving 9 bases between. Germline CDR1 LNHDA, CDR2 SQIVND (reference sequence). The CDR3 extends over 13 amino acids. This CDR3 is CASSIGARAEAFF. CDR3 sequence (DNA): TGTGCCAGTAGTATAGGGGCCAGAGCTGAAGCTTTCTTT.

The CDR3 nucleotides are TGTGCCAGCAGTGACCCAGGGCGGGCCAATGAAAAACTGTTTTTT. It encodes CASSDPGRANEKLFF. The V gene is TRBV25-1, the J gene TRBJ1-4, with a possible D match to TRBD1 (5 bases). This CDR3 region has 15 residues. Trimming left V 3 bases short and J 5 bases short, with 13 bases between. In germline, CDR1 is MGHDK, CDR2 SYGVNS.

The V call is TRBV5-1, the J call TRBJ1-4; 10 bases map to TRBD1. CDR1 is SGHRS, CDR2 YFSETQ, per germline. Trimming removed 2 bases from V and 4 bases from J; junction bases left unmatched: 2. The CDR3 extends over 15 amino acids. The CDR3 here is CASSFDRGHNEKLFF. The CDR3 bases are TGCGCCAGCAGCTTCGACAGGGGGCATAATGAAAAACTGTTTTTT.

Only one count was recorded for this clone. The chain uses TRBV10-3 and TRBJ1-2, with D unresolved. The germline V gene encodes CDR1 ENHRY and CDR2 SYGVKD. V was cut by 0 bases and J by 8 bases, with 10 bases left in between. The CDR3 is 13 residues long. CDR3 DNA: TGTGCCATCAGTGAGTCAGGGAGGCGCGGCTACACCTTC. Protein product: CAISESGRRGYTF.

This chain uses TRBV10-3 with TRBJ2-3, with D perhaps TRBD1 or TRBD2 (6 bases each). Germline CDR1 and CDR2: ENHRY and SYGVKD. With 0 bases removed from V and 2 bases from J, the gap between germline ends came to 9 bases. This CDR3 has 15 residues. The CDR3 bases are TGTGCCATCAGTGAGTCTGGGGGGCCCACAGATACGCAGTATTTT. Its translation: CAISESGGPTDTQYF.

The J gene is TRBJ1-2, the V gene TRBV19; no definite D call. This CDR3 has 12 amino acids. Trimming removed 3 bases from V and 5 bases from J, with 7 bases in between. The germline V gene has CDR1 LNHDA and CDR2 SQIVND (reference sequence). In nucleotides, the CDR3 is TGTGCCAGTAGTATTTGGGGATATGGCTACACCTTC. Residues: CASSIWGYGYTF.

The rearrangement links TRBV27 to TRBJ2-7; 9 nucleotides align to TRBD2. The germline V gene has CDR1 MNHEY and CDR2 SMNVEV (reference sequence). V gave up 4 bases and J gave up 5 bases; unmatched junction bases: 6. There are 14 residues in the CDR3. The CDR3, as DNA: TGTGCCAGCAGTTACGGCGGGGGGGCCCACGAGCAGTACTTC. This sequence encodes CASSYGGGAHEQYF.

The rearrangement joins TRBV5-1 to TRBJ1-1; D call uncertain. The CDR3 contains 14 residues. Germline assignment: CDR1 SGHRS and CDR2 YFSETQ. V lost 1 base and J 3 bases, leaving 10 bases between the germline ends. The CDR3 nucleotides read TGCGCCAGCAGCTTGATGGTTCAGGACACTGAAGCTTTCTTT. Translating gives CASSLMVQDTEAFF.